Listed below are T cell receptor beta chains from one sample, sequenced in a study of cytomegalovirus exposure and HLA in healthy donors. TCRdb's copy holds only in-frame clones and misses some; the assay was immunoSEQ multiplex PCR. The data contain some 200,000 clones, 70% to 85% of them singletons. The material sequenced was PBMCs. The origin of the receptors is a woman between 35 and 50 years old in good health and CMV-seronegative. The conserved cysteine and the conserved F or W are not part of the CDR3 here.

ASSQRLGAGEAF	12	TRBV7-3	TRBJ1-1
ASSQVAGWYEQY	12	TRBV4-1	TRBJ2-7
ASSYDTYNEQF	11	TRBV6-6	TRBJ2-1
ASSASGGDYEQY	12	TRBV9	TRBJ2-7
ASSQGVDTYQPQH	13	TRBV4-3	TRBJ1-5
ASSPYRQEVYGYT	13	TRBV5-4	TRBJ1-2
ASSKGQFEQY	10	TRBV27	.
ASSEALQWMAGSPLH	15	TRBV6-1	TRBJ1-6
ASRGGAQGEAF	11	TRBV5-1	TRBJ1-1
ASSLFRGTTYEQY	13	TRBV27	TRBJ2-7
ASKWTSGGDTQY	12	TRBV6-5	TRBJ2-3
ASSRRQTNTEAF	12	TRBV19	TRBJ1-1
ASSLGGGGNTIY	12	TRBV5-1	TRBJ1-3
ASSYGYGGGYTEAF	14	TRBV6-5	TRBJ1-1
ASREGQGTSGYT	12	TRBV6-1	TRBJ1-2
ASRTRDSTGELF	12	TRBV6-4	TRBJ2-2
SVGAGANYGYT	11	TRBV29-1	TRBJ1-2
ASSPGGGVHGYT	12	TRBV28	TRBJ1-2
AWDRDSARYEQY	12	TRBV30	TRBJ2-7
ASSINRGSVSPLH	13	TRBV19	TRBJ1-6
ASSVDRLENTGELF	14	TRBV6-4	TRBJ2-2
ASSLGTEYGYT	11	TRBV7-2	TRBJ1-2
ASSEVIPGQGTRNTEAF	17	TRBV6-1	TRBJ1-1
ASSLQGSTDTQY	12	TRBV11-2	TRBJ2-3
ASKGQGSNTEAF	12	TRBV5-1	TRBJ1-1
ASSGGDGGYT	10	TRBV7-6	TRBJ1-2
AISESVSNADTQY	13	TRBV10-3	TRBJ2-3
ASSWTGGTDTQY	12	TRBV7-3	TRBJ2-3
ASSLGQGGGYT	11	TRBV7-9	TRBJ1-2
AASQGYEQY	9	TRBV10-3	.
ASSLVQGGGFTDTQY	15	TRBV7-8	TRBJ2-3
ASSQGLMAGANVLT	14	TRBV5-1	TRBJ2-6
ASSHEGKGAAF	11	TRBV4-1	TRBJ1-1
ASSLQGRDTQY	11	TRBV6-5	TRBJ2-3
ASSYSPGNTEAF	12	TRBV6-6	TRBJ1-1
ASSALRDRTYEQY	13	TRBV19	TRBJ2-7
ASSLDSYYGYT	11	TRBV5-1	TRBJ1-2
SVVPGGLGTNEKLF	14	TRBV29-1	TRBJ1-4
ASRTWTGYYGYT	12	TRBV5-6	TRBJ1-2
ASGLSDSSDTQY	12	TRBV5-1	TRBJ2-3
ASSERRLAGPTGELF	15	TRBV6-1	TRBJ2-2
ASSQASGEKLF	11	TRBV19	TRBJ1-4
ASSLAEEQY	9	TRBV7-2	TRBJ2-7
ASSFEFNQPQH	11	TRBV7-2	TRBJ1-5
AWRTAGSSYEQY	12	TRBV30	TRBJ2-7
ASVAGLITDTQY	12	TRBV5-1	TRBJ2-3
ASSPWEGVPSGNTIY	15	TRBV4-1	TRBJ1-3
ASSPNRPGNTEAF	13	TRBV18	TRBJ1-1
ATSRGRQDSRDTQY	14	TRBV15	TRBJ2-3
ASSFAAGGPNEQF	13	TRBV5-1	TRBJ2-1
ASSPRGNRVGGNTIY	15	TRBV28	TRBJ1-3
ASSARGGATGELF	13	TRBV7-2	TRBJ2-2